The rows below give T cell receptor beta chains drawn from one sample of a study of CD4 T cells in relation to SARS-CoV-2 and coronaviruses. Their cognate antigens are unknown. Profiled with immunoSEQ multiplex PCR; TCRdb holds only in-frame clones, not every one. The table has about 37,000 clones, about four fifths seen once. The specimen was naive CD4+ T cells from PBMCs, cultured in vitro. These receptors all come from an adult with COVID-19. The CDR3 runs from the conserved cysteine through the conserved F or W. A D gene is named only where the DNA matches it firmly. Clone size, where shown, is once, few, many, or a class for clones that have expanded.

abundance: .; len: 14; v_gene: TRBV7-2; j_gene: TRBJ2-7; d_gene: TRBD1; CDR3nt: TGTGCCAGCAGCTTGGGACAGACCACCGACGAGCAGTACTTC; CDR3aa: CASSLGQTTDEQYF
abundance: .; len: 15; v_gene: TRBV19; j_gene: TRBJ2-2; d_gene: .; CDR3nt: TGTGCCAGTAGTAAACTAGACGGGGGCACCGGGGAGCTGTTTTTT; CDR3aa: CASSKLDGGTGELFF
abundance: .; len: 13; v_gene: TRBV30; j_gene: TRBJ1-1; d_gene: TRBD1; CDR3nt: TGTGCCCCCCCGGACAGGGCGGGGACTGAAGCTTTCTTT; CDR3aa: CAPPDRAGTEAFF
abundance: once; len: 16; v_gene: TRBV6-1; j_gene: TRBJ2-7; d_gene: .; CDR3nt: TGTGCCAGCAGTGAATTCGTTTGGCGGGATACCTACGAGCAGTACTTC; CDR3aa: CASSEFVWRDTYEQYF
abundance: .; len: 12; v_gene: TRBV5-5; j_gene: TRBJ2-5; d_gene: .; CDR3nt: TGTGCCAGCAGCCCACAGCCAGAGACCCAGTACTTC; CDR3aa: CASSPQPETQYF
abundance: .; len: 15; v_gene: TRBV7-3; j_gene: TRBJ2-7; d_gene: .; CDR3nt: TGTGCCAGCAGCTTAATTTCGGCGGGAACGGGGGAGCAGTACTTC; CDR3aa: CASSLISAGTGEQYF
abundance: .; len: 15; v_gene: TRBV5-1; j_gene: TRBJ1-1; d_gene: TRBD1; CDR3nt: TGCGCCAGCAGCCACGACAGGGCTTATAGCACTGAAGCTTTCTTT; CDR3aa: CASSHDRAYSTEAFF
abundance: .; len: 16; v_gene: TRBV3-1/TRBV3-2; j_gene: TRBJ1-5; d_gene: .; CDR3nt: TGTGCCAGCAGCCAAGGAAACTCCCGAGGGGATCAGCCCCAGCATTTT; CDR3aa: CASSQGNSRGDQPQHF
abundance: .; len: 14; v_gene: TRBV5-6; j_gene: TRBJ2-1; d_gene: .; CDR3nt: TGTGCCAGCAGCCTGCGGGGACCTAACAATGAGCAGTTCTTC; CDR3aa: CASSLRGPNNEQFF
abundance: few; len: 15; v_gene: TRBV14; j_gene: TRBJ2-1; d_gene: .; CDR3nt: TGTGCCAGCAGCTCGGGGTGGGGGGACTACAATGAGCAGTTCTTC; CDR3aa: CASSSGWGDYNEQFF
abundance: .; len: 15; v_gene: TRBV28; j_gene: TRBJ2-1; d_gene: .; CDR3nt: TGTGCCAGCAGTCCCCCGGGGGTTCGCTACAATGAGCAGTTCTTC; CDR3aa: CASSPPGVRYNEQFF
abundance: .; len: 15; v_gene: TRBV15; j_gene: TRBJ2-4; d_gene: TRBD1; CDR3nt: TGTGCCACCAGCACGACAGGGGCGGCCAAAAACATTCAGTACTTC; CDR3aa: CATSTTGAAKNIQYF
abundance: .; len: 14; v_gene: TRBV6-4; j_gene: TRBJ2-2; d_gene: TRBD2; CDR3nt: TGTGCCAGCAGTGAGCGGGAGGAGGTCGGGGAGCTGTTTTTT; CDR3aa: CASSEREEVGELFF
abundance: .; len: 13; v_gene: TRBV2; j_gene: TRBJ2-3; d_gene: TRBD2; CDR3nt: TGTGCCAGCAGCGGACTAGCGGGAGATACGCAGTATTTT; CDR3aa: CASSGLAGDTQYF
abundance: .; len: 17; v_gene: TRBV9; j_gene: TRBJ2-5; d_gene: TRBD1; CDR3nt: TGTGCCAGCAGCGACGATACAGGGGGCAAAGGTTGGGAGACCCAGTACTTC; CDR3aa: CASSDDTGGKGWETQYF
abundance: .; len: 20; v_gene: TRBV19; j_gene: TRBJ2-2; d_gene: TRBD2; CDR3nt: TGTGCCAGTAGTATAGCCCCCCCAGTTAGCGGGAGAGCGAACACCGGGGAGCTGTTTTTT; CDR3aa: CASSIAPPVSGRANTGELFF
abundance: .; len: 14; v_gene: TRBV5-1; j_gene: TRBJ1-4; d_gene: TRBD1; CDR3nt: TGCGCCAGCAGTCCCGGACAGGGGTTTGAAAAACTGTTTTTT; CDR3aa: CASSPGQGFEKLFF
abundance: .; len: 15; v_gene: TRBV7-8; j_gene: TRBJ1-2; d_gene: .; CDR3nt: TGTGCCAGCAGCCCCGAGGGGTCGGGGGTGGGTGGCTACACCTTC; CDR3aa: CASSPEGSGVGGYTF
abundance: .; len: 16; v_gene: TRBV18; j_gene: TRBJ2-1; d_gene: .; CDR3nt: TGTGCCAGCCGATCCCTTGAGGGAGTCTCCTACAATGAGCAGTTCTTC; CDR3aa: CASRSLEGVSYNEQFF
abundance: .; len: 18; v_gene: TRBV30; j_gene: TRBJ1-5; d_gene: .; CDR3nt: TGTGCCTGGAGTAAATTTGGGTTGGACAGTACCAGCAATCAGCCCCAGCATTTT; CDR3aa: CAWSKFGLDSTSNQPQHF
abundance: .; len: 14; v_gene: TRBV28; j_gene: TRBJ1-1; d_gene: .; CDR3nt: TGTGCCAGCAGTCCGCGGGGAACCGACACTGAAGCTTTCTTT; CDR3aa: CASSPRGTDTEAFF
abundance: .; len: 13; v_gene: TRBV6-5; j_gene: TRBJ2-1; d_gene: TRBD2; CDR3nt: TGTGCCAGCAGACTAGCGGGAGGCCATGAGCAGTTCTTC; CDR3aa: CASRLAGGHEQFF
abundance: once; len: 20; v_gene: TRBV19; j_gene: TRBJ2-7; d_gene: TRBD1; CDR3nt: TGTGCCAGTAGCTTCAGGGGCGGCCGGGGACAGGGTGCCGGATCGCTCGAGCAGTACTTC; CDR3aa: CASSFRGGRGQGAGSLEQYF
abundance: once; len: 15; v_gene: TRBV6-5; j_gene: TRBJ2-1; d_gene: TRBD2; CDR3nt: TGTGCCAGCAGTTACGATAGCGGGAGTTTGAATGAGCAGTTCTTC; CDR3aa: CASSYDSGSLNEQFF
abundance: .; len: 14; v_gene: TRBV29-1; j_gene: TRBJ2-1; d_gene: .; CDR3nt: TGCAGCGTTGAAGATCCGGTCAGCTACAATGAGCAGTTCTTC; CDR3aa: CSVEDPVSYNEQFF
abundance: .; len: 15; v_gene: TRBV27; j_gene: TRBJ1-1; d_gene: .; CDR3nt: TGTGCCAGCAGTTCGTACAGGGCTCAGGACACTGAAGCTTTCTTT; CDR3aa: CASSSYRAQDTEAFF